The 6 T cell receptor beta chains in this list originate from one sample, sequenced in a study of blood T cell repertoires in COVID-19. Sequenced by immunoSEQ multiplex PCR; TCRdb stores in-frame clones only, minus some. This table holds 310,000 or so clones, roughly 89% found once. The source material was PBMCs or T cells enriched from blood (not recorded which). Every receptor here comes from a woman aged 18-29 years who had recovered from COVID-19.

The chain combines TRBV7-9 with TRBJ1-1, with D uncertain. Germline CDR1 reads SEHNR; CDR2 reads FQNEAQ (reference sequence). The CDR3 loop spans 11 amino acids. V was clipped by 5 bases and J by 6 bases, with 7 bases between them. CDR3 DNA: TGTGCCAGCAGCCCCTTCCCTGAAGCTTTCTTT. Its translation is CASSPFPEAFF.

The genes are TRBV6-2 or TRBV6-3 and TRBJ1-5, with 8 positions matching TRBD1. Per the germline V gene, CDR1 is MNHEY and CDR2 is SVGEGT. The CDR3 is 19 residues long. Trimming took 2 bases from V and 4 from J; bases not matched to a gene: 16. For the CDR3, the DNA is TGTGCCAGCAGTTACCCGCGCCGGGACAGGAGGCAAGTTAATCAGCCCCAGCATTTT. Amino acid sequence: CASSYPRRDRRQVNQPQHF.

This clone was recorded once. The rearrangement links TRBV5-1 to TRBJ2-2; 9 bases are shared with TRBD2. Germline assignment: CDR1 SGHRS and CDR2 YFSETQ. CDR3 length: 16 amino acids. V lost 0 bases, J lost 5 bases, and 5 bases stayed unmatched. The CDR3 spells CASSLVAGVNTGELFF. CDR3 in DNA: TGCGCCAGCAGCTTGGTAGCGGGAGTAAATACCGGGGAGCTGTTTTTT.

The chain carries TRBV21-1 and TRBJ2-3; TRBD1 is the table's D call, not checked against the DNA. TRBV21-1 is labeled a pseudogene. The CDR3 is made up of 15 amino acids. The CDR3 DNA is TGTGCCAGCAGCAAAGTCGACAGGTGCACAGATACGCAGTATTTT. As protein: CASSKVDRCTDTQYF.

CDR3 protein: CASNPGALSEKLFF. In DNA form, the CDR3 reads TGTGCCAGCAACCCGGGCGCTTTAAGTGAAAAACTGTTTTTT. This chain uses TRBV6-2 or TRBV6-3 with TRBJ1-4; no definite D call. V was trimmed by 7 bases and J by 7 bases, leaving 16 bases between them. This CDR3 is 14 amino acids long. Germline V CDR1 and CDR2: MNHEY, SVGEGT.

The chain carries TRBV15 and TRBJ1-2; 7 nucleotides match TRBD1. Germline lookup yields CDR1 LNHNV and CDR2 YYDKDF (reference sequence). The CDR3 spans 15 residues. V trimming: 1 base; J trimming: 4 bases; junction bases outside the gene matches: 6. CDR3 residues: CATSRVDREAYGYTF. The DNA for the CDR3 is TGTGCCACCAGCAGAGTCGACAGGGAGGCCTATGGCTACACCTTC. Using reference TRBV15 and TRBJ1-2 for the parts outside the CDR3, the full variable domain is DAMVIQNPRYQVTQFGKPVTLSCSQTLNHNVMYWYQQKSSQAPKLLFHYYDKDFNNEADTPDNFQSRRPNTSFCFLDIRSPGLGDTAMYLCATSRVDREAYGYTFGSGTRLTVV.